The 8 T cell receptor beta chains below come from one sample, sequenced in a study of blood T cell repertoires in COVID-19. The data were produced by immunoSEQ multiplex PCR, yet TCRdb's version contains in-frame clones alone and is incomplete. Counted here are 250,000 to 300,000 clones, roughly 88% occurring once; the ten biggest clones make up about 2.3%. Material: PBMCs or T cells enriched from blood (not recorded which). The source is a woman aged 40 to 49 with acute COVID-19.

A single count supports this clone. The chain combines TRBV10-3 with TRBJ2-4; D is perhaps TRBD2 (5 bases). The CDR3 consists of 14 residues. With 2 bases removed from V and 2 bases from J, the gap between germline ends came to 7 bases. Germline V lookup: CDR1 ENHRY, CDR2 SYGVKD. The CDR3 region has the DNA TGTGCCATCAGTGAGGGAGGAACCAAAAACATTCAGTACTTC. Protein product: CAISEGGTKNIQYF.

The chain carries TRBV9 and TRBJ2-5; TRBD2 aligns across 7 bases. J was trimmed by 5 bases and V by 4 bases; bases with no gene match: 8. The CDR3 extends over 14 amino acids. The germline gives CDR1 SGDLS, CDR2 YYNGEE. This CDR3 reads CASSLREGRETQYF. The CDR3 DNA sequence: TGTGCCAGCAGCCTGAGGGAGGGGAGGGAGACCCAGTACTTC.

The chain links TRBV2 to TRBJ2-4, with 7 positions matching TRBD2. V was pared by 9 bases and J by 8 bases, with 10 bases of the junction left unmatched. The CDR3 extends over 13 amino acids. Looked up from germline, CDR1 is SNHLY and CDR2 is FYNNEI. The CDR3 region has the DNA TGTGCCAGTGAAGCGGGGCCGGGGGACATTCAGTACTTC. Its translation: CASEAGPGDIQYF. Full variable domain (outside the CDR3, taken from reference TRBV2 and TRBJ2-4): EPEVTQTPSHQVTQMGQEVILRCVPISNHLYFYWYRQILGQKVEFLVSFYNNEISEKSEIFDDQFSVERPDGSNFTLKIRSTKLEDSAMYFCASEAGPGDIQYFGAGTRLSVL.

The chain recombines TRBV5-1 with TRBJ2-3, with a weak D call TRBD1 (6 bases). CDR1 is SGHRS, CDR2 YFSETQ, per germline. Trimming shortened V by 2 bases and J by 3 bases, and 16 bases separated the two germline ends. The CDR3 has 16 amino acids. CDR3 residues: CASSFGTLGGTDTQYF. DNA of the CDR3: TGCGCCAGCAGCTTTGGGACACTTGGTGGGACAGATACGCAGTATTTT.

The chain uses TRBV20-1 and TRBJ1-1, with a weak D call TRBD1 (6 bases). Deletions cut 8 bases from V and 0 bases from J, with 7 bases between. The CDR3 contains 11 residues. Germline loops: CDR1 DFQATT, CDR2 SNEGSKA (reference sequence). CDR3 in amino acids: CSWTVNTEAFF. CDR3 DNA: TGCAGTTGGACAGTGAACACTGAAGCTTTCTTT.

This rearrangement joins TRBV27 to TRBJ2-7; D is possibly TRBD1 (6 bases). Trimming left V 5 bases short and J 5 bases short, with 19 bases between. Germline-derived CDR1 and CDR2 are MNHEY and SMNVEV (reference sequence). This CDR3 spans 15 amino acids. In DNA, the CDR3 is TGTGCCAGCAGTCAAACCGGGACAAATGTTAACGAGCAGTACTTC. This gives the protein CASSQTGTNVNEQYF.

This clone was seen only once. The rearrangement uses TRBV4-2 and TRBJ1-4, with a possible D match to TRBD1 (5 bases). The CDR3 has 16 amino acids. Germline V CDR1 and CDR2: LGHNA, YNFKEQ. Trimming stripped 4 bases from V and 8 bases from J, with 20 bases between. The CDR3 DNA follows: TGTGCCAGCAGCCCTGGCACCGGGACTCGATCCGAAAAACTGTTTTTT. This translates into CASSPGTGTRSEKLFF.

The chain recombines TRBV11-3 with TRBJ2-3; D may be TRBD2 (5 bases). Germline CDR1 and CDR2: SGHNT and YENEEA. V lost 0 bases and J 3 bases, leaving 10 bases between the germline ends. The CDR3 sequence is 15 residues long. The DNA for the CDR3 is TGTGCCAGCAGCTTAGATACCACGGGGACAGATACGCAGTATTTT. Translation: CASSLDTTGTDTQYF.